Each of the 16 T cell receptor beta chains below was sequenced from the same sample in a study of T-cell reconstitution after alpha-beta-depleted transplantation in children. Unique molecular identifiers were built into the TCRbeta library. TCRdb called the PCR reads again in MiXCR, with one record for every CDR3 protein. The sample includes 640,000 or so distinct CDR3 sequences, approximately 16% of them seen just once. The input for sequencing was PBMCs from the stem cell graft donor, taken from the stem cell graft. The receptors shown here come from a human donor who donated a stem cell graft to a child with acute myeloid leukemia.

The rearrangement links TRBV4-3 to TRBJ2-3; no definite D call. The CDR3 is 18 amino acids. V shed 0 bases and J shed 0 bases, with 16 bases lying between them. Germline CDR1 and CDR2: LGHNA and YSLEER. The CDR3 sequence: CASSQDYVLGSSTDTQYF. CDR3 sequence (DNA): TGCGCCAGCAGCCAAGATTACGTCCTAGGCTCTAGCACAGATACGCAGTATTTT.

This chain joins TRBV7-6 and TRBJ2-7; either TRBD1 or TRBD2 may supply D (5 bases each). This CDR3 is built from 18 residues. The V end lost 5 bases, the J end lost 0 bases, and 23 bases lay between the germline ends. The V gene's germline CDR1 is SGHVS and CDR2 FNYEAQ. Here the CDR3 DNA reads TGTGCCAGCAGCCCCCCAGGGACCGTGAACCTTCCCTCCTACGAGCAGTACGTC. This translates into CASSPPGTVNLPSYEQYV.

This clonotype showed up just a few times. The J gene is TRBJ2-2, the V gene TRBV12-3 or TRBV12-4; D gene uncertain. The CDR3 sequence is 14 residues long. The germline V and J ends were trimmed by 5 bases and 6 bases, with 13 bases remaining between them. In nucleotides, the CDR3 is TGTGCCAGCAGTCCCATAGGTGAGGCCGGGGAGCTGTTTTTT. It translates to CASSPIGEAGELFF.

There are a few counts of this clonotype. This chain connects TRBV20-1 to TRBJ2-1; D is possibly TRBD2 (7 bases). Germline-derived CDR1 and CDR2 are DFQATT and SNEGSKA (reference sequence). V lost 5 bases and J 4 bases, leaving 12 bases between the germline ends. The CDR3 is made up of 13 amino acids. CDR3 in DNA: TGCAGTGCTCGGGGGGCCGTATACAATGAGCAGTTCTTC. The encoded protein is CSARGAVYNEQFF.

In its sample, this clonotype was seen many times. This rearrangement joins TRBV20-1 to TRBJ2-7, with a possible D match to TRBD1 (5 bases). The CDR3 length is 12 residues. Germline lookup yields CDR1 DFQATT and CDR2 SNEGSKA (reference sequence). Trimming cost V 5 bases and J 0 bases, with 8 bases left between them. The CDR3 DNA reads TGCAGTGCTGCCAGGGACTCCTACGAGCAGTACTTC. Amino acid sequence: CSAARDSYEQYF.

This clonotype was counted at least ten times. The chain recombines TRBV12-3 or TRBV12-4 with TRBJ1-5; the D gene is possibly TRBD1 (6 bases). The CDR3 is made up of 12 amino acids. Trimming stripped 2 bases from V and 15 bases from J, with 14 bases between. In nucleotides, the CDR3 is TGTGCCAGCAGTTTAAGGGACAAAAGGATGCATTTT. Its protein product is CASSLRDKRMHF.

This clonotype appeared many times. The gene calls are TRBV5-1 and TRBJ2-5; maybe TRBD1 (6 bases). The CDR3 runs to 15 residues. CDR1 SGHRS and CDR2 YFSETQ come from the germline V gene. V was shortened by 4 bases and J by 5 bases, with 18 bases between the two germline ends. In DNA, the CDR3 is TGCGCCAGCAGCAAGACTACAGGGATTAGGGAGACCCAGTACTTC. It encodes CASSKTTGIRETQYF.

This clonotype was seen at least ten times. The CDR3 DNA sequence: TGCAGTGCGTCCGGACGAAACTATGGCTACACCTTC. Translated: CSASGRNYGYTF. The gene calls are TRBV20-1 and TRBJ1-2; D is unclear. The CDR3 runs 12 residues. V was cut by 6 bases and J by 2 bases, with 10 bases left in between. Germline-derived CDR1 and CDR2 are DFQATT and SNEGSKA (reference sequence).

This clonotype was seen many times. The chain is built from TRBV20-1 and TRBJ2-3; 8 bases are shared with TRBD1. Unmatched junction bases numbered 3, after V lost 1 base and J lost 0 bases. This CDR3 is built from 15 residues. Germline V CDR1 and CDR2: DFQATT, SNEGSKA (reference sequence). CDR3 protein: CSARAGGTSTDTQYF. The CDR3 DNA is TGCAGTGCTAGAGCAGGGGGCACAAGCACAGATACGCAGTATTTT.

V is TRBV18 and J is TRBJ1-5; 11 nucleotides match TRBD1. V was pared by 6 bases and J by 3 bases, with 7 bases of the junction left unmatched. Germline V gene sequence: CDR1 KGHSH, CDR2 LQKENI. There are 16 residues in the CDR3. The CDR3: CASSQRTGGPNQPQHF. In DNA form, the CDR3 reads TGTGCCAGCTCTCAAAGGACAGGGGGCCCCAATCAGCCCCAGCATTTT.

Concerning this clonotype: This sequence may be a read error, since a much larger clone differs from it by one base. This sequence joins TRBV24-1 and TRBJ1-1, with D hard to call. Germline V gene lookup returns CDR1 KGHDR and CDR2 SFDVKD. The CDR3 totals 13 residues. Trimming took off 5 bases at V and 0 bases at J, with 6 bases between the two ends. The CDR3 here is CATSAGMNTEAFF. As DNA, the CDR3 is TGTGCCACCAGTGCTGGGATGAACACTGAAGCTTTCTTT.

At least ten counts were recorded for this clonotype. The rearrangement joins TRBV6-5 to TRBJ1-5; 7 nucleotides agree with TRBD1. CDR3 length equals 13 residues. V shed 5 bases, J shed 4 bases, and the junction held 2 bases outside the gene matches. The germline V gene encodes CDR1 MNHEY and CDR2 SVGAGI. The CDR3 DNA sequence: TGTGCCAGCAGTAGGGGGCCGAATCAGCCCCAGCATTTT. Translating it yields CASSRGPNQPQHF.

There are a few counts of this clonotype. The rearrangement uses TRBV6-5 and TRBJ2-6; weak D call: TRBD1 (5 bases). Germline loops: CDR1 MNHEY, CDR2 SVGAGI. The CDR3 length is 15 residues. Trimming took 0 bases from V and 4 from J, leaving 7 bases between them. CDR3 DNA: TGTGCCAGCAGTTACTCAGGGGCGGGGGCCAACGTCCTGACTTTC. It encodes CASSYSGAGANVLTF.

This clonotype was found many times. The chain employs TRBV12-3 or TRBV12-4 and TRBJ1-1; D uncertain. The V end was cut by 3 bases, the J end by 5 bases, with 13 bases between. This CDR3 contains 14 residues. Here the CDR3 DNA reads TGTGCCAGCAGTTTCGCAGGTTATGGGACTGAAGCTTTCTTT. It encodes CASSFAGYGTEAFF.

This chain joins TRBV5-5 and TRBJ2-1, with D perhaps matching TRBD1 (6 bases). Trimming cost V 2 bases and J 1 base, with 10 bases left between them. Germline V gives CDR1 SGHKS, CDR2 YYEKEE (reference sequence). The CDR3 is made up of 15 amino acids. The CDR3, as DNA: TGTGCCAGCAGCTTCAGGGGCCAGTCCTACAATGAGCAGTTCTTC. This sequence encodes CASSFRGQSYNEQFF. Filled out from reference TRBV5-5 and TRBJ2-1, the complete variable domain reads DAGVTQSPTHLIKTRGQQVTLRCSPISGHKSVSWYQQVLGQGPQFIFQYYEKEERGRGNFPDRFSARQFPNYSSELNVNALLLGDSALYLCASSFRGQSYNEQFFGPGTRLTVL.

This clonotype has a handful of counts. V gene TRBV7-2 combines with J gene TRBJ2-5; D possibly matches TRBD1 or TRBD2 (5 bases each). V lost 5 bases and J 7 bases, leaving 11 bases between the germline ends. The germline V gene has CDR1 SGHTA and CDR2 FQGNSA. The CDR3 extends over 12 amino acids. The CDR3 is CASSPPGGTQYF. The CDR3 DNA reads TGTGCCAGCAGCCCCCCTGGGGGGACCCAGTACTTC.